The 6 T cell receptor beta chains in this list originate from one sample, sequenced in a study of regulatory T cells in long-lasting Graves disease. Sample time point: newly diagnosed GD, antithyroid drugs for less than 3 months. There was RNA extracted from PBMCs, and the TCR library was made from it. With iRepertoire HTBI primers and Arm-PCR of CDR3 regions, TCR beta libraries were built. Via MiXCR, TCRdb re-called the multiplex PCR reads, giving one row per CDR3 protein. The sample has around 450,000 distinct CDR3 sequences; 14% to 15% are singletons. The same data also went into a second study, on T cells in Graves' hyperthyroidism and ophthalmopathy.

Sequences were derived from peripheral blood mononuclear cells (PBMCs), sampled at new diagnosis, from a patient treated with antithyroid drugs. The receptors come from a woman in her thirties or forties with Graves disease.

This clonotype appeared a few times. The gene calls are TRBV14 and TRBJ2-1; 7 bases fit TRBD2. The CDR3 extends over 15 amino acids. The V segment lost 5 bases and the J segment 6 bases; nucleotides outside the gene matches: 10. From germline, CDR1 is SGHDN and CDR2 FVKESK. The CDR3: CASSSYPRTSNEQFF. The CDR3, as DNA: TGTGCCAGCAGCTCCTACCCGCGGACTAGCAATGAGCAGTTCTTC. Supplemented by reference TRBV14 and TRBJ2-1, the full variable domain reads EAGVTQFPSHSVIEKGQTVTLRCDPISGHDNLYWYRRVMGKEIKFLLHFVKESKQDESGMPNNRFLAERTGGTYSTLKVQPAELEDSGVYFCASSSYPRTSNEQFFGPGTRLTVL.

This clonotype was detected ten times or more. The chain couples TRBV5-1 to TRBJ2-3; 8 bases are shared with TRBD2. The CDR3 has 13 residues. With 0 bases clipped from V and 10 bases from J, the junction kept 4 bases outside the gene matches. The germline CDR1 and CDR2 sequences are SGHRS and YFSETQ. Written as DNA, the CDR3 is TGCGCCAGCAGCTTGGATTCCGGGAGGGCGCAGTATTTT. This translates into CASSLDSGRAQYF.

This clonotype was observed many times. The gene calls are TRBV11-3 and TRBJ2-5, with TRBD1 identical over 8 bases. This CDR3 spans 14 amino acids. The V and J ends lost 3 bases and 4 bases, in that order; junction bases with no gene match: 4. The germline V gene has CDR1 SGHNT and CDR2 YENEEA. The CDR3 loop reads CASSFRGPPETQYF. DNA for the CDR3: TGTGCCAGCAGCTTCAGGGGGCCCCCAGAGACCCAGTACTTC. Together with reference TRBV11-3 and TRBJ2-5, the CDR3 gives the full variable domain: EAGVVQSPRYKIIEKKQPVAFWCNPISGHNTLYWYLQNLGQGPELLIRYENEEAVDDSQLPKDRFSAERLKGVDSTLKIQPAELGDSAVYLCASSFRGPPETQYFGPGTRLLVL.

On this clonotype itself: This may arise from a read error, as a much more abundant clone is one base away. The chain couples TRBV27 to TRBJ2-3; unclear D gene. The germline gives CDR1 MNHEY, CDR2 SMNVEV (reference sequence). The CDR3 consists of 14 residues. CDR3 bases: TGTGCCGGCAGTAGACTTGGCCTCACAGATACGCAGTATTTT. It translates to CAGSRLGLTDTQYF.

This clonotype was found many times. CDR3 coding DNA: TGTGCCAGCAGCTGGGACAGGGGGCGAACGAACACCGGGGAGCTGTTTTTT. It is translated as CASSWDRGRTNTGELFF. The V call is TRBV7-6, the J call TRBJ2-2, with TRBD1 matching over 12 bases. CDR3 length: 17 residues. The V segment lost 4 bases and the J segment 0 bases; nucleotides outside the gene matches: 3. From germline, CDR1 is SGHVS and CDR2 FNYEAQ.

Worth noting for this clonotype: One junction end does not reproduce the germline sequence, and a read error may be involved. This chain joins TRBV2 and TRBJ2-1; 8 bases align to TRBD1. The J call may be in error: the DNA end matches TRBJ2-5 better. The germline CDR1 and CDR2 sequences are SNHLY and FYNNEI. This CDR3 spans 13 amino acids. CDR3 DNA: TGTGCCAGCACCGGACAGGGCCAAGTGACCCAGTACTTC. Translated, it gives CASTGQGQVTQYF.